The 25 T cell receptor beta chains reported below all come from one sample, sequenced in a study of glioma-infiltrating T cells. Using RNA template, CDR3s of TCR alpha and beta were amplified with iRepertoire arm-PCR. Via MiXCR, TCRdb re-called the multiplex PCR reads, giving one row per CDR3 protein. The sample includes some 150,000 distinct CDR3 sequences, 30% to 40% seen only once; the top ten take around 20%. Sequenced input: glioma tissue, nonneoplastic brain tissue, or PBMCs (not recorded which). These receptors originate from a human donor with low-grade glioma or glioblastoma, undergoing nonglioma brain surgery, or in good health (not recorded which).

The table lists this clonotype with a few counts. The V gene is TRBV6-1, the J gene TRBJ2-7, with 9 bases aligning to TRBD1. V was clipped by 5 bases and J by 4 bases; unmatched bases: 9. Germline CDR1 and CDR2: MNHNS and SASEGT. The CDR3 totals 15 residues. CDR3 nucleotides: TGTGCCAGCAGTAAACCGACAGGGGGTTCGTACGAGCAGTACTTC. It is translated as CASSKPTGGSYEQYF.

The CDR3 sequence is CSARLQGTEAFF. CDR3 bases: TGCAGTGCTAGGTTACAGGGCACTGAAGCTTTCTTT. The chain joins TRBV20-1 to TRBJ1-1; D is perhaps TRBD1 (6 bases). The germline V gene has CDR1 DFQATT and CDR2 SNEGSKA (reference sequence). Trimming took off 3 bases at V and 4 bases at J, with 9 bases between the two ends. CDR3 length: 12 residues.

The sample holds many counts of this clonotype. The gene calls are TRBV19 and TRBJ2-7; the D is unclear. The ends were cut back, 4 bases at V and 0 bases at J, with 7 bases in the middle. Germline-derived CDR1 and CDR2 are LNHDA and SQIVND (reference sequence). The CDR3 sequence is 13 residues long. The chain's CDR3 is CASSNIGSYEQYF. CDR3 in DNA: TGTGCCAGTAGTAATATTGGCTCCTACGAGCAGTACTTC.

This clonotype was observed a few times. The chain links TRBV27 to TRBJ1-1, with a tentative D call TRBD1 (5 bases). Germline lookup yields CDR1 MNHEY and CDR2 SMNVEV (reference sequence). V lost 1 base and J 0 bases, leaving 12 bases between the germline ends. The CDR3 covers 16 residues. The CDR3, as DNA: TGTGCCAGCAGTTTATTAGGGCGGGGGATGAACACTGAAGCTTTCTTT. Translation gives CASSLLGRGMNTEAFF.

In this sample, this clonotype turned up a few times. The chain carries TRBV6-1 and TRBJ1-1; 9 nucleotides agree with TRBD1. This CDR3 is 14 amino acids long. The germline gives CDR1 MNHNS, CDR2 SASEGT. With 5 bases clipped from V and 5 bases from J, the junction kept 6 bases outside the gene matches. The DNA of the CDR3 is TGTGCCAGCAGTTCCGATGACAGGGGGACTGAAGCTTTCTTT. Translated, it gives CASSSDDRGTEAFF.

This clonotype was recorded a few times. The rearrangement uses TRBV4-1 and TRBJ2-7; D uncertain. Germline CDR1 and CDR2: MGHRA and YSYEKL. The CDR3 spans 15 residues. The V and J ends lost 0 bases and 0 bases respectively, with 9 bases between them. Here the CDR3 reads CASSQDSRSSYEQYF. The DNA of the CDR3 is TGCGCCAGCAGCCAAGATAGTCGGAGCTCCTACGAGCAGTACTTC.

This clonotype was observed a few times. V gene TRBV6-2 or TRBV6-3 combines with J gene TRBJ2-7; 7 bases are a match to TRBD2. J was trimmed by 4 bases and V by 5 bases; bases with no gene match: 8. The CDR3 runs to 14 residues. CDR1 MNHEY and CDR2 SVGEGT come from the germline V gene. The CDR3 here is CASSPLAVRYEQYF. Written as DNA, the CDR3 is TGTGCCAGCAGTCCGCTAGCGGTTCGGTACGAGCAGTACTTC.

Here the CDR3 reads CASSNGLAGLYNEQFF. DNA of the CDR3: TGTGCCAGCAGTAACGGACTAGCGGGTCTCTACAATGAGCAGTTCTTC. This chain connects TRBV12-3 or TRBV12-4 to TRBJ2-1; TRBD2 agrees at 11 bases. Germline trimming cut 5 bases from V and 3 bases from J; bases unmatched to any gene: 6. This CDR3 region has 16 residues.

This rearrangement joins TRBV5-1 to TRBJ2-7, with TRBD2 matching over 7 bases. This CDR3 has 13 residues. Germline CDR1 is SGHRS and CDR2 is YFSETQ. After removal of 5 bases from V and 3 bases from J, the junction contained 5 bases not matched to a gene. The CDR3 DNA reads as TGCGCCAGCAGAAGGGACTACAACTACGAGCAGTACTTC. As protein: CASRRDYNYEQYF.

The rearrangement links TRBV14 to TRBJ1-2; D not resolved. V was shortened by 4 bases and J by 0 bases, with 6 bases between the two germline ends. The CDR3 runs to 13 residues. Germline assignment: CDR1 SGHDN and CDR2 FVKESK. As DNA, the CDR3 is TGTGCCAGCAGCCCGGCTACTAACTATGGCTACACCTTC. Protein product: CASSPATNYGYTF.

The chain recombines TRBV2 with TRBJ1-1; 7 bases align to TRBD1. The germline gives CDR1 SNHLY, CDR2 FYNNEI. This CDR3 comprises 12 residues. Unmatched junction bases numbered 4, after V lost 9 bases and J lost 3 bases. The CDR3 bases are TGTGCCAGTAGGGGGCCTGACACTGAAGCTTTCTTT. Translating it yields CASRGPDTEAFF. The variable domain in full, with the rest retrieved from reference TRBV2 and TRBJ1-1, is EPEVTQTPSHQVTQMGQEVILRCVPISNHLYFYWYRQILGQKVEFLVSFYNNEISEKSEIFDDQFSVERPDGSNFTLKIRSTKLEDSAMYFCASRGPDTEAFFGQGTRLTVV.

This clonotype was detected only a few times. J is TRBJ2-7 and V is TRBV6-6; D not resolved. V was clipped by 0 bases and J by 0 bases, with 6 bases between them. Germline loops: CDR1 MNHNY, CDR2 SVGAGI (reference sequence). The CDR3 runs to 14 residues. The CDR3, as DNA: TGTGCCAGCAGTTACTCGGATAGCTCCTACGAGCAGTACTTC. Its protein is CASSYSDSSYEQYF.

This clonotype was counted between two and nine times. The chain recombines TRBV20-1 with TRBJ2-7; D might be TRBD1 (5 bases). Trimming removed 5 bases from V and 4 bases from J, with 12 bases in between. The CDR3 loop spans 12 amino acids. Per germline, CDR1 DFQATT and CDR2 SNEGSKA (reference sequence). The CDR3 is CSAHADSYEQYF. CDR3 DNA sequence: TGCAGTGCTCACGCAGACAGTTACGAGCAGTACTTC.

This clonotype turned up a few times. The chain employs TRBV6-1 and TRBJ1-5; no definite D call. V lost 5 bases to trimming and J lost 3 bases, with 14 bases between them. CDR1 MNHNS and CDR2 SASEGT come from the germline V gene. The length of the CDR3 is 15 residues. CDR3 amino acids: CASSISRASNQPQHF. For the CDR3, the DNA is TGTGCCAGCAGTATCTCCCGGGCCTCCAATCAGCCCCAGCATTTT.

There are many counts of this clonotype. This chain links TRBV6-2 or TRBV6-3 with TRBJ2-3; D gene ambiguous. The CDR3 loop spans 12 amino acids. Trimming took off 1 base at V and 9 bases at J, with 8 bases between the two ends. The germline gives CDR1 MNHEY, CDR2 SVGEGT. CDR3 bases: TGTGCCAGCAGTTACTTAGAAGGAACGCAGTATTTT. It is translated as CASSYLEGTQYF.

This clonotype was counted only a few times. The gene calls are TRBV7-2 and TRBJ1-5; 7 bases are shared with TRBD1. J gave up 7 bases and V 5 bases, and 8 bases lay outside the gene matches. The CDR3 covers 14 residues. CDR1 and CDR2 from the germline V gene are SGHTA and FQGNSA. The CDR3 coding sequence is TGTGCCAGCAGCATTACGCCAGGGGGGCAGCCCCAGCATTTT. Protein product: CASSITPGGQPQHF.

A few counts support this clonotype. The chain is built from TRBV10-3 and TRBJ1-1; no reliable D call. The V gene's germline CDR1 is ENHRY and CDR2 SYGVKD. This CDR3 contains 15 residues. V was shortened by 0 bases and J by 4 bases, with 12 bases between the two germline ends. The DNA of the CDR3 is TGTGCCATCAGTGAGTCTTCGGTGACCGGCACTGAAGCTTTCTTT. Translating it yields CAISESSVTGTEAFF.

The table lists this clonotype with a few counts. The V call is TRBV28, the J call TRBJ2-3; 14 nucleotides align to TRBD2. The V gene's germline CDR1 is MDHEN and CDR2 SYDVKM. J was trimmed by 2 bases and V by 4 bases; bases with no gene match: 14. The CDR3 is 20 amino acids. The CDR3 protein is CASSSSLGLAGGPYTDTQYF. The CDR3 region has the DNA TGTGCCAGCAGTTCTTCCCTAGGACTAGCGGGAGGTCCATACACAGATACGCAGTATTTT.

The chain has TRBV4-2 and TRBJ2-1; TRBD2 matches at 10 bases. Trimming cost V 2 bases and J 2 bases; bases outside gene matches: 3. Germline CDR1 and CDR2: LGHNA and YNFKEQ. This CDR3 spans 16 amino acids. The CDR3 region has the DNA TGTGCCAGCAGCCAACGGACTAGCGGAGCCTACAATGAGCAGTTCTTC. Translating it yields CASSQRTSGAYNEQFF.

Comments on this clonotype: A read error may produce the germline difference seen at one junction end. The rearrangement joins TRBV4-3 to TRBJ1-6; D call uncertain. From germline, CDR1 is LGHNA and CDR2 YSLEER. This CDR3 has 15 residues. The CDR3 DNA reads TGCGCCAACAGCCAAGATACCCAAGACAATTCACCCCTCCACTTT. This sequence encodes CANSQDTQDNSPLHF.

This clonotype was picked up a small number of times. The V call is TRBV20-1, the J call TRBJ2-1; TRBD2 matches at 7 bases. CDR1 is DFQATT, CDR2 SNEGSKA, per germline (reference sequence). V shed 3 bases, J shed 2 bases, and the junction held 7 bases outside the gene matches. This CDR3 is 15 amino acids long. CDR3 region: CSASGVAGPYNEQFF. The CDR3 nucleotides are TGCAGTGCTAGCGGGGTAGCGGGTCCCTACAATGAGCAGTTCTTC.

This chain links TRBV7-2 with TRBJ2-1; 8 bases fit TRBD1. Germline-derived CDR1 and CDR2 are SGHTA and FQGNSA. V was clipped by 5 bases and J by 0 bases; unmatched bases: 6. The CDR3 is 16 residues long. CDR3 sequence reads: CASSRQGRSSYNEQFF. The CDR3 DNA sequence: TGTGCCAGCAGCAGACAGGGGAGGAGCTCCTACAATGAGCAGTTCTTC.

The chain joins TRBV7-3 to TRBJ2-1; tentatively, D is TRBD2 (5 bases). CDR1 SGHTA and CDR2 FQGTGA come from the germline V gene. Trimming stripped 0 bases from V and 2 bases from J, with 8 bases between. This CDR3 comprises 15 residues. This chain's CDR3 is CASSLTGSPYNEQFF. CDR3 coding DNA: TGTGCCAGCAGCTTAACAGGGAGCCCCTACAATGAGCAGTTCTTC.

This clonotype was seen only a few times. This chain links TRBV24-1 with TRBJ2-3; D could derive from TRBD1 or TRBD2 (5 bases each). Germline V CDR1 and CDR2: KGHDR, SFDVKD. This CDR3 contains 15 residues. Trimming removed 3 bases from V and 1 base from J, with 10 bases in between. CDR3 loop: CATSDVLGGTDTQYF. CDR3 bases: TGTGCCACCAGTGATGTCTTGGGGGGCACAGATACGCAGTATTTT.

The chain recombines TRBV24-1 with TRBJ1-5; 7 bases fit TRBD1. J was trimmed by 3 bases and V by 5 bases; bases with no gene match: 3. The CDR3 runs to 14 residues. The germline CDR1 and CDR2 sequences are KGHDR and SFDVKD. CDR3: CATSATGFNQPQHF. The CDR3 region has the DNA TGTGCCACCAGTGCGACAGGGTTCAATCAGCCCCAGCATTTT.